This TCR beta chain was profiled in a study of blood T cell repertoires in COVID-19. Seattle patient enrollment occurred during active infection, with longitudinal follow-up thereafter. Clones were read by immunoSEQ multiplex PCR, and TCRdb kept only the in-frame ones, dropping some. This table has hundreds of thousands of clones, approximately 90% appearing once. This CDR3 contains 15 residues. Unmatched junction bases numbered 6, after V lost 3 bases and J lost 9 bases. Germline V gives CDR1 SGHAT, CDR2 FQNNGV. The chain recombines TRBV11-2 with TRBJ2-2, with 11 bases identical to TRBD2. The TCR sequence derives from a woman aged 25 to 39 with COVID-19, enrolled during active disease. Sequenced: peripheral blood. In DNA form, the CDR3 reads TGTGCCAGCAGCTTTAGCGGGGGGGCTTCCCGGGAGCTGTTTTTT. Residues: CASSFSGGASRELFF. The variable domain in full, completed from reference TRBV11-2 and TRBJ2-2, reads EAGVAQSPRYKIIEKRQSVAFWCNPISGHATLYWYQQILGQGPKLLIQFQNNGVVDDSQLPKDRFSAERLKGVDSTLKIQPAKLEDSAVYLCASSFSGGASRELFFGEGSRLTVL.